This T cell receptor beta chain was retrieved from a study of STAT3 mutations in large granular lymphocyte leukemia. Study-wide context: Canonical activating STAT3 mutations were detected in roughly half of the longitudinally sequenced T-LGLL patients.

General study results and limits: Differing intervals and regimens complicate linking therapy response to clone burden. At least one immunodominant TCR beta clonotype appeared in every T-cell large granular lymphocyte leukemia patient. In about 35% of the 18 patients, new TCR clonotypes emerged after therapy. Clonal expansion was inferred from samples taken at other timepoints.

Method: immunoSEQ multiplex PCR; TCRdb's copy keeps in-frame clones and lacks some. The sample records 15,000 or so clones, roughly four fifths being singletons. Germline V gives CDR1 SGHDT, CDR2 YYEEEE. The CDR3 sequence is 14 residues long. Trimming pared 4 bases from V and 3 bases from J, leaving 14 bases between. Concerning this clone itself: Its specificity is not known.

Sequenced sample: peripheral blood mononuclear cells. This clonotype was sampled from a man aged 50-59 years with T-cell large granular lymphocyte leukemia. Some clones in this sample may be carry-over from other donors' samples. This sequence joins TRBV5-6 and TRBJ2-7, with D unclear. This CDR3 reads CASSRLPGFYEQYF. The CDR3 DNA sequence: TGTGCCAGCAGCCGGCTCCCCGGGTTCTACGAGCAGTACTTC. Variable domain in full (rest from reference TRBV5-6 and TRBJ2-7): DAGVTQSPTHLIKTRGQQVTLRCSPKSGHDTVSWYQQALGQGPQFIFQYYEEEERQRGNFPDRFSGHQFPNYSSELNVNALLLGDSALYLCASSRLPGFYEQYFGPGTRLTVT.